The 30 T cell receptor beta chains reported below all come from one sample, sequenced in a study of shared clonotypes between healthy human individuals (dated by TCRdb to about 2020). The library was obtained by the immunoSEQ multiplex PCR assay. Imported from immuneACCESS, the table was reduced by TCRdb to in-frame sequences with V and J called. These copies leave out some clones; in studies compared against another copy, an unresolved V gene accounts for under half, and the cause of the remainder is not known. Here the sample has around 320,000 clones; roughly 84% occur a single time. Of the sample, 15% to 20% is held by the ten largest clones. The source material was memory CD8+ T cells sorted from blood. The label giving this sample's cell subset or site can be read as: CD45RO+ cells pooled with CCR7-negative TemRA cells. Every receptor here comes from a man younger than 30 in good health.

The rearrangement links TRBV6-1 to TRBJ1-2, with TRBD1 matching 8 bases. CDR1 is MNHNS and CDR2 is SASEGT in the germline V gene. The length of the CDR3 is 13 residues. J gave up 13 bases and V 3 bases, and 10 bases lay outside the gene matches. The CDR3 loop is CASSEEDRVGSTF. In nucleotides, the CDR3 is TGTGCCAGCAGTGAGGAGGACAGGGTGGGAAGCACCTTC.

This clone was picked up one time. The rearrangement joins TRBV4-1 to TRBJ1-6; no definite D call. V was pared by 3 bases and J by 0 bases, with 6 bases between. This CDR3 is built from 15 residues. CDR1 and CDR2 from the germline V gene are MGHRA and YSYEKL. CDR3 sequence reads: CASSHRSSYNSPLHF. CDR3 nucleotide sequence: TGCGCCAGCAGCCACAGGAGCTCCTATAATTCACCCCTCCACTTT.

This clone was found many times. The chain recombines TRBV11-2 with TRBJ2-3, with no clear D. V was clipped by 5 bases and J by 2 bases, with 20 bases between them. This CDR3 region has 17 residues. The germline gives CDR1 SGHAT, CDR2 FQNNGV. The DNA of the CDR3 is TGTGCCAGCAGCCTACAGATCGGCTATCCCTTCACAGATACGCAGTATTTT. It translates to CASSLQIGYPFTDTQYF.

The chain uses TRBV4-3 and TRBJ2-2; 10 nucleotides match TRBD2. Germline V gives CDR1 LGHNA, CDR2 YSLEER. V lost 0 bases, J lost 3 bases, and 7 bases stayed unmatched. The CDR3 totals 18 residues. The CDR3 region is CASSQENLAGEHTGELFF. CDR3 DNA: TGCGCCAGCAGCCAAGAAAACCTAGCGGGAGAGCACACCGGGGAGCTGTTTTTT.

V gene TRBV19 combines with J gene TRBJ2-5; 7 positions match TRBD2. This CDR3 has 15 amino acids. V was clipped by 4 bases and J by 3 bases; unmatched bases: 8. Germline V CDR1 and CDR2: LNHDA, SQIVND (reference sequence). CDR3 residues: CASSRVTAGEETQYF. Written as DNA, the CDR3 is TGTGCCAGTAGTAGGGTAACGGCGGGGGAAGAGACCCAGTACTTC.

The chain is built from TRBV4-3 and TRBJ1-3; D ambiguous. The CDR3 consists of 15 residues. Germline V gene sequence: CDR1 LGHNA, CDR2 YSLEER. Trimming left V 1 base short and J 0 bases short, with 7 bases between. The CDR3 DNA reads as TGCGCCAGCAGCCAAGGTGTGAACTCTGGAAACACCATATATTTT. Protein: CASSQGVNSGNTIYF.

V gene TRBV28 combines with J gene TRBJ1-6; D is perhaps TRBD1 (5 bases). CDR1 is MDHEN and CDR2 is SYDVKM in the germline V gene. The V end was cut by 5 bases, the J end by 7 bases, with 9 bases between. This CDR3 comprises 13 residues. The CDR3 protein is CASSRWGNSPLHF. CDR3 in DNA: TGTGCCAGCAGTCGATGGGGGAATTCACCCCTCCACTTT.

This clone has just a few counts. The J gene is TRBJ1-2, the V gene TRBV6-5, with D unclear. The CDR3 sequence is 11 residues long. Germline-derived CDR1 and CDR2 are MNHEY and SVGAGI. V gave up 5 bases and J gave up 7 bases, with 8 bases separating them. CDR3 nucleotides: TGTGCCAGCAGTACCTACAGTGGCTACACCTTC. Translated: CASSTYSGYTF.

This chain joins TRBV4-1 and TRBJ1-4; TRBD1 agrees at 8 bases. V shed 1 base and J 10 bases; nucleotides not matched to a gene: 8. Germline V CDR1 and CDR2: MGHRA, YSYEKL. The CDR3 is 15 residues long. DNA of the CDR3: TGCGCCAGCAGCCAAGCACAGGGGGTGGCGGGAAAACTGTTTTTT. It translates to CASSQAQGVAGKLFF.

The chain is built from TRBV9 and TRBJ2-7; a possible D gene is TRBD1 (6 bases). The CDR3 runs to 15 residues. Trimming took off 3 bases at V and 2 bases at J, with 15 bases between the two ends. The germline V gene has CDR1 SGDLS and CDR2 YYNGEE. The CDR3 DNA is TGTGCCAGCAGCGAAACGGACAGTTTAACCTACGAGCAGTACTTC. This codes for CASSETDSLTYEQYF. Drawing the rest from reference TRBV9 and TRBJ2-7, the complete variable domain is DSGVTQTPKHLITATGQRVTLRCSPRSGDLSVYWYQQSLDQGLQFLIQYYNGEERAKGNILERFSAQQFPDLHSELNLSSLELGDSALYFCASSETDSLTYEQYFGPGTRLTVT.

The V gene is TRBV7-2, the J gene TRBJ2-7; TRBD2 might be the D (5 bases). V lost 5 bases, J lost 6 bases, and 17 bases lay in between. The length of the CDR3 is 14 residues. Germline assignment: CDR1 SGHTA and CDR2 FQGNSA. This chain's CDR3 is CASSHQAEPGEQYF. In nucleotides, the CDR3 is TGTGCCAGCAGCCACCAAGCGGAGCCTGGCGAGCAGTACTTC.

The chain recombines TRBV27 with TRBJ2-2, with D maybe TRBD2 (5 bases). The ends were cut back, 1 base at V and 1 base at J, with 7 bases in the middle. The CDR3 has 15 amino acids. Germline V CDR1 and CDR2: MNHEY, SMNVEV (reference sequence). The CDR3 loop reads CASSLLGRNTGELFF. CDR3 coding DNA: TGTGCCAGCAGTTTATTAGGGAGGAACACCGGGGAGCTGTTTTTT.

The chain employs TRBV7-9 and TRBJ2-1, with D perhaps TRBD1 or TRBD2 (6 bases each). The V and J ends lost 6 bases and 3 bases respectively, with 21 bases between them. The V gene's germline CDR1 is SEHNR and CDR2 FQNEAQ (reference sequence). The length of the CDR3 is 17 residues. The CDR3 loop is CASSSKEGGWHYNEQFF. In nucleotides, the CDR3 is TGTGCCAGCAGTTCTAAGGAGGGGGGCTGGCACTACAATGAGCAGTTCTTC.

The chain recombines TRBV23-1 with TRBJ1-6; D gene unclear. TRBV23-1 is classed as an ORF, of uncertain function. Between the trimmed V and J ends, which lost 0 bases and 5 bases, there was a span of 14 bases. The length of the CDR3 is 17 residues. This CDR3 is CASSQSEGGWDNSPLHF. The CDR3 coding sequence is TGCGCCAGCAGTCAATCGGAGGGCGGTTGGGATAATTCACCCCTCCACTTT.

This chain connects TRBV7-9 to TRBJ2-7; TRBD1 agrees at 8 bases. Trimming took 5 bases from V and 2 from J; bases not matched to a gene: 8. The CDR3 spans 15 residues. CDR1 is SEHNR and CDR2 is FQNEAQ in the germline V gene (reference sequence). The DNA for the CDR3 is TGTGCCAGCAGCGCCCGGGACAGGCTTACCTACGAGCAGTACTTC. This encodes CASSARDRLTYEQYF.

This clone is a singleton in its sample. V is TRBV9 and J is TRBJ2-1; TRBD2 is a possible D gene (6 bases). CDR1 is SGDLS, CDR2 YYNGEE, per germline. The V gene lost 3 bases and the J gene lost 3 bases, with 13 bases spanning the gap. The CDR3 sequence is 15 residues long. In nucleotides, the CDR3 is TGTGCCAGCAGCGAGGGACTTATAAACTACAATGAGCAGTTCTTC. Translating it yields CASSEGLINYNEQFF.

The chain joins TRBV21-1 to TRBJ1-5; the table gives TRBD1 as D, unverified against the DNA. TRBV21-1 is annotated as a pseudogene. The CDR3 runs to 16 residues. CDR3 amino acids: CASSKDRSYSNQPQHF. Here the CDR3 DNA reads TGTGCCAGCAGCAAGGACAGGAGCTATAGCAATCAGCCCCAGCATTTT.

The genes are TRBV30 and TRBJ1-2; D may be TRBD1 (5 bases). Germline loops: CDR1 GTSNPN, CDR2 SVGIG (reference sequence). The CDR3 extends over 13 amino acids. Trimming stripped 2 bases from V and 7 bases from J, with 14 bases between. This CDR3 reads CAWSWGREGGYTF. DNA of the CDR3: TGTGCCTGGAGTTGGGGCAGGGAGGGTGGCTACACCTTC.

This clone occurred a few times. V usage is TRBV7-9 and J usage is TRBJ1-5; D not resolved. The CDR3 is 13 amino acids. Germline CDR1 SEHNR, CDR2 FQNEAQ (reference sequence). V was clipped by 5 bases and J by 0 bases, with 5 bases between them. In DNA form, the CDR3 reads TGTGCCAGCAGCACCACTAGCAATCAGCCCCAGCATTTT. It is translated as CASSTTSNQPQHF. The whole variable domain, remainder taken from reference TRBV7-9 and TRBJ1-5, is DTGVSQNPRHKITKRGQNVTFRCDPISEHNRLYWYRQTLGQGPEFLTYFQNEAQLEKSRLLSDRFSAERPKGSFSTLEIQRTEQGDSAMYLCASSTTSNQPQHFGDGTRLSIL.

In this sample, this clone turned up once. The chain couples TRBV28 to TRBJ1-5; 8 positions match TRBD1. Germline V gives CDR1 MDHEN, CDR2 SYDVKM. Trimming removed 3 bases from V and 2 bases from J; junction bases left unmatched: 9. The CDR3 totals 17 residues. The CDR3 here is CASSFWQGAYGNQPQHF. For the CDR3, the DNA is TGTGCCAGCAGTTTTTGGCAGGGGGCATATGGCAATCAGCCCCAGCATTTT.

The chain recombines TRBV7-9 with TRBJ2-7; 15 nucleotides match TRBD2. V shed 5 bases and J 0 bases; nucleotides not matched to a gene: 5. Germline-derived CDR1 and CDR2 are SEHNR and FQNEAQ (reference sequence). The CDR3 is 17 residues long. The CDR3 DNA reads as TGTGCCAGCAGCCCGTGGACTAGCGGGGGGGCCTCCTACGAGCAGTACTTC. Amino acids: CASSPWTSGGASYEQYF.

The rearrangement links TRBV10-3 to TRBJ2-1, with TRBD1 identical over 7 bases. The CDR3 extends over 14 amino acids. Trimming cost V 2 bases and J 8 bases; bases outside gene matches: 6. Germline V gene sequence: CDR1 ENHRY, CDR2 SYGVKD. The CDR3 coding sequence is TGTGCCATCAGTGAGACGGACAGGCGGGATGAGCAGTTCTTC. It is translated as CAISETDRRDEQFF.

The sample holds many counts of this clone. V and J are TRBV6-5 and TRBJ2-7; no clear D gene. The ends were cut back, 4 bases at V and 4 bases at J, with 11 bases in the middle. The CDR3 runs 13 residues. In germline, CDR1 is MNHEY, CDR2 SVGAGI. The DNA for the CDR3 is TGTGCCAGCAGTTTAACGGACGGTTACGAGCAGTACTTC. It specifies CASSLTDGYEQYF.

This chain links TRBV6-5 with TRBJ1-1; D gene unclear. Germline V gives CDR1 MNHEY, CDR2 SVGAGI. This CDR3 is 13 amino acids long. With 2 bases removed from V and 4 bases from J, the gap between germline ends came to 8 bases. The CDR3 spells CASSYGVGTEAFF. The CDR3 nucleotides read TGTGCCAGCAGTTACGGGGTGGGCACTGAAGCTTTCTTT.

This clone turned up a few times. The V gene is TRBV5-1, the J gene TRBJ2-7; D is unclear. Germline loops: CDR1 SGHRS, CDR2 YFSETQ. Trimming took off 8 bases at V and 4 bases at J, with 16 bases between the two ends. The CDR3 sequence is 13 residues long. The CDR3 coding sequence is TGCGCCAGAGCGCCACCAAGTGGGTACGAGCAGTACTTC. Translating gives CARAPPSGYEQYF.

This chain uses TRBV9 with TRBJ1-3; no definite D call. V lost 0 bases and J 1 base, leaving 8 bases between the germline ends. This CDR3 has 15 amino acids. Germline CDR1 SGDLS, CDR2 YYNGEE. CDR3 bases: TGTGCCAGCAGCGTAGTCCCGGAATCTGGAAACACCATATATTTT. Its protein is CASSVVPESGNTIYF.

This chain uses TRBV7-9 with TRBJ2-1, with TRBD1 matching over 7 bases. The germline gives CDR1 SEHNR, CDR2 FQNEAQ (reference sequence). With 5 bases clipped from V and 12 bases from J, the junction kept 13 bases outside the gene matches. The CDR3 has 14 amino acids. CDR3 in amino acids: CASSPEVRDRGQFF. Written as DNA, the CDR3 is TGTGCCAGCAGCCCAGAGGTCAGGGACAGAGGGCAGTTCTTC.

This clone was observed a handful of times. The chain is built from TRBV20-1 and TRBJ2-7; D is unresolved. Germline V CDR1 and CDR2: DFQATT, SNEGSKA (reference sequence). This CDR3 region has 11 residues. V lost 5 bases and J lost 2, with 7 bases in between. CDR3 nucleotide sequence: TGCAGTGCTGATATAACCTACGAGCAGTACTTC. Translated, it gives CSADITYEQYF.

This chain links TRBV5-5 with TRBJ1-1; no clear D gene. The V gene's germline CDR1 is SGHKS and CDR2 YYEKEE (reference sequence). Trimming cost V 3 bases and J 0 bases, with 12 bases left between them. This CDR3 has 15 amino acids. The CDR3 loop reads CASSSQRGMNTEAFF. The CDR3 nucleotides are TGTGCCAGCAGCTCGCAGCGAGGGATGAACACTGAAGCTTTCTTT.

Only one count was recorded for this clone. This rearrangement joins TRBV27 to TRBJ2-3; unclear D gene. V lost 2 bases and J 2 bases, leaving 5 bases between the germline ends. The germline V gene has CDR1 MNHEY and CDR2 SMNVEV (reference sequence). The CDR3 totals 13 residues. CDR3 in DNA: TGTGCCAGCAGTTTAGCCAACACAGATACGCAGTATTTT. Translating gives CASSLANTDTQYF.